The rows below give T cell receptor beta chains drawn from one sample of a study of cytomegalovirus exposure and HLA in healthy donors. Profiled with immunoSEQ multiplex PCR; TCRdb holds only in-frame clones, not every one. Of approximately 110,000 clones in the sample, 15% were seen once. Sequencing was done on a sample of PBMCs. These receptors originate from a woman aged 18-35 years in good health and CMV-seronegative. CDR3s include the opening cysteine and the closing phenylalanine or tryptophan.

v_gene	j_gene	CDR3aa
TRBV4-3	TRBJ2-7	CASSQGRARPKYF
TRBV2	TRBJ1-3	CASSELGPSGNTIYF
TRBV28	TRBJ1-5	CASRPGQESPQHF
TRBV19	TRBJ2-7	CASSIVWGEGHYEQYF
TRBV12-5	TRBJ2-1	CASGSGSLDEQFF
TRBV11-1	TRBJ2-2	CASSFVNSLGTGELFF
TRBV7-9	TRBJ1-4	CASSLSLGLQGATNEKLFF
TRBV7-2	TRBJ1-5	CASSLASGGWSNQPQHF
TRBV5-1	TRBJ2-5	CASSFVISSAEETQYF
TRBV14	TRBJ2-1	CASSQGEQRSYNEQFF
TRBV5-4	TRBJ2-1	CASSGAGTSAYNEQFF
TRBV27	TRBJ2-1	CASSLSSLAGGSSYNEQFF
TRBV5-1	TRBJ1-4	CASGSGGGSEKLFF
TRBV7-9	TRBJ2-2	CASSLYHSGTGELFF
TRBV7-2	TRBJ2-7	CASSLAGLHSYEQYF
TRBV5-4	TRBJ1-2	CASSSRGQLGGGYTF
TRBV4-2	TRBJ2-7	CASSQDRLIPSYEQYF
TRBV5-1	TRBJ2-1	CASSTGLVQFF
TRBV28	TRBJ2-5	CASSPYTSTSGVETQYF
TRBV19	TRBJ1-4	CASSILTGGHEKLFF
TRBV5-6	TRBJ2-5	CASSLDIRPYQETQYF
TRBV29-1	TRBJ2-3	CSVAPDTQYF
TRBV29-1	TRBJ2-7	CSGTGTSNYEQYF
TRBV5-1	TRBJ2-1	CASRRREVTSSYNEQFF